What follows are 24 T cell receptor beta chains derived from one specimen sequenced in a study of blood T cell repertoires in COVID-19 (dated by TCRdb to the early 2020s). The library was produced with the immunoSEQ multiplex PCR assay. TCRdb mirrors the immuneACCESS table, restricted to in-frame sequences. Some clones are absent from its copies; in checked studies, under half trace to an unresolved V gene, and the reason for the others is unknown. The sample yields approximately 240,000 clones; about 80% were counted once. The ten largest clones add up to about 3% of the sample. Sequencing was done on a sample of peripheral blood. The receptors originated from a woman in her 30s who had recovered from COVID-19.

The gene calls are TRBV28 and TRBJ2-5, with D perhaps matching TRBD2 (6 bases). Germline values: CDR1 MDHEN, CDR2 SYDVKM. The length of the CDR3 is 14 residues. Trimming shortened V by 3 bases and J by 7 bases, and 15 bases separated the two germline ends. In DNA, the CDR3 is TGTGCCAGCAGTTTGGGGAGGATTTGGGGGACCCAGTACTTC. This sequence encodes CASSLGRIWGTQYF.

V is TRBV5-1 and J is TRBJ1-6, with TRBD1 matching over 7 bases. There are 15 residues in the CDR3. With V trimmed by 3 bases and J by 10 bases, 10 bases remained unmatched. The V gene's germline CDR1 is SGHRS and CDR2 YFSETQ. CDR3 DNA: TGCGCCAGCAGCTCAGTAACAGGGGTAGGATCACCCCTCCACTTT. Residues: CASSSVTGVGSPLHF.

V gene TRBV27 combines with J gene TRBJ2-3; TRBD2 might be the D (5 bases). V lost 6 bases, J lost 1 base, and 11 bases lay in between. Germline-derived CDR1 and CDR2 are MNHEY and SMNVEV (reference sequence). There are 14 residues in the CDR3. CDR3 residues: CASRLAPGTDTQYF. The DNA for the CDR3 is TGTGCCAGCAGATTAGCGCCCGGCACAGATACGCAGTATTTT.

A few counts support this clone. Other DNA sequences in this specimen translate into the identical CDR3. The genes are TRBV28 and TRBJ1-1; D is ambiguous. This CDR3 region has 18 residues. Per germline, CDR1 MDHEN and CDR2 SYDVKM. Trimming left V 4 bases short and J 5 bases short, with 26 bases between. This CDR3 reads CASSSIGSWEQEETEAFF. The CDR3 region has the DNA TGTGCCAGCAGTTCCATAGGATCCTGGGAGCAGGAGGAAACTGAAGCTTTCTTT.

The chain recombines TRBV9 with TRBJ2-2; TRBD1 matches 9 bases. This CDR3 region has 14 residues. J gave up 5 bases and V 2 bases, and 1 base lay outside the gene matches. CDR1 and CDR2 (germline): SGDLS, YYNGEE. CDR3 nucleotides: TGTGCCAGCAGCGTGGGACAGGGAACCGGGGAGCTGTTTTTT. Its translation is CASSVGQGTGELFF.

This clone was seen a single time. The gene calls are TRBV7-8 and TRBJ2-3; D remains unclear. The length of the CDR3 is 12 residues. Germline V lookup: CDR1 SGHVS, CDR2 FQNEAQ. Between the trimmed V and J ends, which lost 5 bases and 4 bases, there was a span of 7 bases. The CDR3 region has the DNA TGTGCCAGCAGCGCCACTTCAGATACGCAGTATTTT. Translated, it gives CASSATSDTQYF.

The chain links TRBV27 to TRBJ1-3; unclear D gene. The ends were cut back, 0 bases at V and 0 bases at J, with 12 bases in the middle. The germline V gene has CDR1 MNHEY and CDR2 SMNVEV (reference sequence). CDR3 length: 17 amino acids. CDR3 nucleotides: TGTGCCAGCAGTTTATCCCCCGGAGCCGCCTCTGGAAACACCATATATTTT. It encodes CASSLSPGAASGNTIYF.

The rearrangement uses TRBV7-9 and TRBJ2-7, with D maybe TRBD1 (6 bases). V was clipped by 5 bases and J by 3 bases, with 14 bases between them. The V gene's germline CDR1 is SEHNR and CDR2 FQNEAQ (reference sequence). The CDR3 spans 14 residues. The CDR3 DNA sequence: TGTGCCAGCAGCCTCGGCCTCAGGGGCTACGAGCAGTACTTC. It is translated as CASSLGLRGYEQYF.

This clone has only a few counts. This rearrangement joins TRBV28 to TRBJ2-7, with 7 positions matching TRBD1. The CDR3 totals 14 residues. Germline loops: CDR1 MDHEN, CDR2 SYDVKM. The V segment lost 8 bases and the J segment 8 bases; nucleotides outside the gene matches: 15. CDR3 amino acids: CASLHPRGSGKQYF. CDR3 in DNA: TGTGCCAGCCTACATCCCAGGGGGTCTGGGAAGCAGTACTTC.

The V and J genes are TRBV3-1 (or the pseudogene TRBV3-2) and TRBJ2-5; 9 bases line up with TRBD1. There are 16 residues in the CDR3. V was clipped by 5 bases and J by 0 bases; unmatched bases: 7. CDR1 LGHDT and CDR2 YNNKEL come from the germline V gene (reference sequence). The CDR3 sequence: CASSTRDRDYQETQYF. CDR3 nucleotide sequence: TGTGCCAGCAGCACACGGGACAGGGACTACCAAGAGACCCAGTACTTC.

This clone was observed a single time. V gene TRBV10-1 combines with J gene TRBJ2-5; 7 bases match TRBD2. Per germline, CDR1 WNHNN and CDR2 SYGVQD (reference sequence). V dropped 3 bases and J dropped 5; count of bases not matched to a gene: 9. The CDR3 covers 15 residues. This CDR3 reads CASSEGSSGGETQYF. CDR3 coding DNA: TGCGCCAGCAGTGAAGGGTCCTCCGGGGGGGAGACCCAGTACTTC.

This sequence joins TRBV30 and TRBJ2-1; 9 positions agree with TRBD2. J gave up 6 bases and V 4 bases, and 7 bases lay outside the gene matches. The CDR3 spans 14 residues. Germline loops: CDR1 GTSNPN, CDR2 SVGIG (reference sequence). CDR3 protein: CAWKLAGDRNEQFF. The CDR3 DNA reads TGTGCCTGGAAACTAGCGGGCGACCGCAATGAGCAGTTCTTC.

This clone was observed once. The J gene is TRBJ2-1, the V gene TRBV6-6, with TRBD2 identical over 10 bases. Losses at the gene ends were 5 bases for V and 5 bases for J; bases not matched to a gene: 9. Germline CDR1 reads MNHNY; CDR2 reads SVGAGI (reference sequence). CDR3 length: 16 residues. CDR3 region: CASSRRASGSDNEQFF. CDR3 nucleotide sequence: TGTGCCAGCAGTCGACGGGCTAGCGGGAGCGACAATGAGCAGTTCTTC.

The chain uses TRBV10-3 and TRBJ2-4, with D maybe TRBD1 (6 bases). V lost 4 bases and J 1 base, leaving 11 bases between the germline ends. Germline assignment: CDR1 ENHRY and CDR2 SYGVKD. This CDR3 is 15 amino acids long. The CDR3 is CAISGSQGAKNIQYF. CDR3 DNA sequence: TGTGCCATCAGTGGTTCCCAGGGGGCCAAAAACATTCAGTACTTC.

This clone was seen only once. This chain uses TRBV19 with TRBJ2-6; 7 nucleotides match TRBD2. V was pared by 4 bases and J by 0 bases, with 12 bases of the junction left unmatched. Germline V CDR1 and CDR2: LNHDA, SQIVND (reference sequence). This CDR3 contains 19 residues. Here the CDR3 DNA reads TGTGCCAGTAGTACTCCATGGGACTATCCCTTCTCTGGGGCCAACGTCCTGACTTTC. The encoded protein is CASSTPWDYPFSGANVLTF. The full variable domain, with the rest looked up from reference TRBV19 and TRBJ2-6, is DGGITQSPKYLFRKEGQNVTLSCEQNLNHDAMYWYRQDPGQGLRLIYYSQIVNDFQKGDIAEGYSVSREKKESFPLTVTSAQKNPTAFYLCASSTPWDYPFSGANVLTFGAGSRLTVL.

The chain uses TRBV18 and TRBJ1-5; TRBD1 matches at 8 bases. V was clipped by 3 bases and J by 4 bases; unmatched bases: 2. Germline CDR1 reads KGHSH; CDR2 reads LQKENI. The CDR3 is 14 amino acids. CDR3 bases: TGTGCCAGCTCACCGGGACAGGAAAATCAGCCCCAGCATTTT. Its translation: CASSPGQENQPQHF.

V gene TRBV10-3 combines with J gene TRBJ1-5; D unclear. This CDR3 spans 15 amino acids. The V end lost 0 bases, the J end lost 2 bases, and 8 bases lay between the germline ends. Germline CDR1 ENHRY, CDR2 SYGVKD. CDR3 in DNA: TGTGCCATCAGTGAGTCGACTAGGGGCAATCAGCCCCAGCATTTT. Protein sequence: CAISESTRGNQPQHF.

This clone was counted a few times. This chain connects TRBV10-1 to TRBJ1-1; 8 positions match TRBD1. Trimming removed 8 bases from V and 2 bases from J; junction bases left unmatched: 4. Germline V gene lookup returns CDR1 WNHNN and CDR2 SYGVQD (reference sequence). The CDR3 sequence is 13 residues long. CDR3 coding DNA: TGCGCCAGCTCAGGACAGGGTAACACTGAAGCTTTCTTT. Its translation is CASSGQGNTEAFF.

This chain connects TRBV29-1 to TRBJ1-3; TRBD1 might be the D (6 bases). Germline V gene lookup returns CDR1 SQVTM and CDR2 ANQGSEA. V lost 7 bases and J 0 bases, leaving 16 bases between the germline ends. The CDR3 covers 15 residues. The CDR3 DNA reads as TGCAGCGCCGAGGACAGTTCCTCCTCTGGAAACACCATATATTTT. Protein: CSAEDSSSSGNTIYF.

V usage is TRBV28 and J usage is TRBJ2-5; 8 bases fit TRBD2. Germline CDR1 reads MDHEN; CDR2 reads SYDVKM. This CDR3 spans 15 amino acids. Trimming took 3 bases from V and 4 from J; bases not matched to a gene: 7. CDR3 sequence reads: CASSFLLAEIETQYF. As DNA, the CDR3 is TGTGCCAGCAGTTTTTTACTAGCGGAGATAGAGACCCAGTACTTC.

V and J are TRBV4-1 and TRBJ1-2; 10 bases line up with TRBD1. The V gene's germline CDR1 is MGHRA and CDR2 YSYEKL. The CDR3 is 16 amino acids. V gave up 1 base and J gave up 3 bases; unmatched junction bases: 5. CDR3 region: CASSQGGQGWDYGYTF. CDR3 bases: TGCGCCAGCAGCCAAGGGGGACAGGGGTGGGACTATGGCTACACCTTC.

The rearrangement uses TRBV3-1 (or the pseudogene TRBV3-2) and TRBJ2-5; maybe TRBD2 (5 bases). Germline loops: CDR1 LGHDT, CDR2 YNNKEL (reference sequence). Trimming left V 6 bases short and J 5 bases short, with 13 bases between. This CDR3 has 13 residues. The CDR3 DNA follows: TGTGCCAGCAGTAGTGGGAGTAGGGAGACCCAGTACTTC. Its protein product is CASSSGSRETQYF.

The V call is TRBV14, the J call TRBJ2-3; TRBD2 matches 7 bases. CDR1 is SGHDN, CDR2 FVKESK, per germline. This CDR3 is 13 amino acids long. V shed 3 bases, J shed 4 bases, and the junction held 1 base outside the gene matches. The CDR3 protein is CASSQGGADTQYF. DNA for the CDR3: TGTGCCAGCAGCCAGGGGGGGGCAGATACGCAGTATTTT.

The chain recombines TRBV24-1 with TRBJ2-1, with 8 bases that match TRBD2. Germline values: CDR1 KGHDR, CDR2 SFDVKD. V trimming: 4 bases; J trimming: 2 bases; junction bases outside the gene matches: 3. This CDR3 is 15 amino acids long. In DNA form, the CDR3 reads TGTGCCACCAGTGAGAGCGGGAGCGCCTACAATGAGCAGTTCTTC. As protein: CATSESGSAYNEQFF.